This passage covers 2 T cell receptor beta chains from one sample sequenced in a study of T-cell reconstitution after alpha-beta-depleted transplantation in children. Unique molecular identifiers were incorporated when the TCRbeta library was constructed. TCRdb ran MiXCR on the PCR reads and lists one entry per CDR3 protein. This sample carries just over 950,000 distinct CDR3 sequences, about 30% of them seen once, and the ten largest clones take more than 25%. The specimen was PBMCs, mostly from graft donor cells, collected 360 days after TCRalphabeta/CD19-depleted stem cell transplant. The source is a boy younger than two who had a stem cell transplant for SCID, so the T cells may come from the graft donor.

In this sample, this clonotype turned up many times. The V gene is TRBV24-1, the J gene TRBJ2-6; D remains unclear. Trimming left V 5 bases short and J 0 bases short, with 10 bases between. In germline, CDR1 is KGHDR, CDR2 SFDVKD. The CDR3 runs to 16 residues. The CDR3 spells CATSGPWGSGANVLTF. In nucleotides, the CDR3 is TGTGCCACCAGTGGCCCTTGGGGCTCTGGGGCCAACGTCCTGACTTTC.

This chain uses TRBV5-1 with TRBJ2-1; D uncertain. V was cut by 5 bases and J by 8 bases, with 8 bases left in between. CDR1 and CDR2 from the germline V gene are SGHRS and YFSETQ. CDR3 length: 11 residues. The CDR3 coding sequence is TGCGCCAGCAGTCGAGTGGATGAGCAGTTCTTC. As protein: CASSRVDEQFF.